Listed here are 2 T cell receptor beta chains from one sample, sequenced in a study of blood T cell repertoires in COVID-19. Assay: immunoSEQ multiplex PCR; the TCRdb copy retains only in-frame clones and omits some. This sample has 210,000 or so clones, with roughly 88% found just once. The sequencing sample was made of peripheral blood. Source of these receptors: a man between 18 and 29 years old with active or convalescent COVID-19.

The chain employs TRBV28 and TRBJ1-4; possible D gene TRBD1, 5 bases. This CDR3 contains 14 residues. Trimming left V 8 bases short and J 5 bases short, with 15 bases between. Germline-derived CDR1 and CDR2 are MDHEN and SYDVKM. The CDR3 bases are TGTGCCAGCGGAATCGGGGGGAGGAATGAAAAACTGTTTTTT. Protein: CASGIGGRNEKLFF.

The rearrangement joins TRBV4-1 to TRBJ1-1; no definite D call. Germline V lookup: CDR1 MGHRA, CDR2 YSYEKL. The ends were cut back, 5 bases at V and 4 bases at J, with 11 bases in the middle. The CDR3 spans 13 residues. CDR3 protein: CASSGGRGTEAFF. In DNA form, the CDR3 reads TGCGCCAGCAGCGGAGGACGCGGCACTGAAGCTTTCTTT.